This T cell receptor beta chain derives from a study of glioma-infiltrating T cells. General study points: Gliomas, especially low-grade, showed above-expected tissue-blood divergence; non-neoplastic patients showed below. CDR3 overlap between tissue and blood was very small.

The iRepertoire nested amplicon-rescue multiplex PCR amplified TCR alpha and beta CDR3s from RNA. For one-step reverse transcription and amplification, about 85-400 ng of tissue mRNA or PBMC total RNA was used. A single record per CDR3 protein comes from TCRdb applying MiXCR to the multiplex PCR reads. The sample has some 93,000 distinct CDR3 sequences, around 42% seen once; the top ten hold around two fifths. Of note for this clonotype: The antigen is unknown. The conserved phenylalanine or tryptophan is not found at the CDR3 terminus, so this likely reflects a read error.

Germline V gene data show CDR1 as MDHEN and CDR2 as SYDVKM. The CDR3 runs 13 residues. This sequence joins TRBV28 and TRBJ1-5; D ambiguous. The receptor was isolated from a human donor with low-grade glioma or glioblastoma, undergoing nonglioma brain surgery, or in good health (not recorded which). The source material was glioma tissue, nonneoplastic brain tissue, or PBMCs (not recorded which). The CDR3 coding sequence is TGTGCCAGCAATGCGGGAAACAATCGGCCCCAGCATTCT. Amino acid sequence: CASNAGNNRPQHS.